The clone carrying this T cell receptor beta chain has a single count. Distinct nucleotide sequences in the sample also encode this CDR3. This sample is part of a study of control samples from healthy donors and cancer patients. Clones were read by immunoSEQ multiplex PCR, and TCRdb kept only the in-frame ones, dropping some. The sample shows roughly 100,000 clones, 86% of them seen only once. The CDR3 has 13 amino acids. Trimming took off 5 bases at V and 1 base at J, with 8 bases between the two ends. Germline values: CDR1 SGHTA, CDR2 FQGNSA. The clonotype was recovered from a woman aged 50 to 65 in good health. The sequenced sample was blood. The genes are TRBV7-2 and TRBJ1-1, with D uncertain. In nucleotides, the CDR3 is TGTGCCAGCAGCCTGACCGAGAACACTGAAGCTTTCTTT. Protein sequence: CASSLTENTEAFF.